The clone carrying this T cell receptor (beta chain) was found a few times. Its cognate antigen is unknown. This specimen includes other DNA sequences encoding the same CDR3. The study reverse transcribed the entire isolated RNA, so it sequenced expressed TCRB transcripts. The assay was immunoSEQ multiplex PCR, and TCRdb's table has in-frame clones only and misses some. The sample yields about 160,000 clones, around 8.3% seen once. The CDR3 is 14 residues long. Germline assignment: CDR1 SGHNT and CDR2 YYREEE (reference sequence). Trimming shortened V by 0 bases and J by 1 base, and 7 bases separated the two germline ends. The record originates from a study of beta chain features in type 1 diabetes. Whole-study findings and limits: Because the template was cDNA, high-expressing cells might be over-represented. In every one of the four CD4+ subsets, TCRB CDR3s were moderately but significantly shorter in Type 1 diabetes patients.

The rearrangement uses TRBV5-4 and TRBJ1-1; a possible D gene is TRBD1 (5 bases). Sequencing was done on a sample of central memory CD4+ T cells from blood. The clonotype was recovered from a young woman with type 1 diabetes. The CDR3 region is CASSLARANTEAFF. CDR3 in DNA: TGTGCCAGCAGCTTGGCCAGGGCGAACACTGAAGCTTTCTTT.